The source of this TCR beta chain is a study of T cells in Graves' hyperthyroidism and ophthalmopathy. This clonotype was observed many times. From RNA transcripts, TCR beta CDR3 regions were amplified. The study used the HTBI primer set for a first-round RT-PCR of the TCR CDR3. TCRdb passed the multiplex PCR reads through MiXCR, listing each CDR3 protein once. The sample yields approximately 380,000 distinct CDR3 sequences, 11% to 15% seen once. Looked up from germline, CDR1 is LGHNT and CDR2 is FRNRAP. Trimming took 4 bases from V and 1 from J; bases not matched to a gene: 8. The length of the CDR3 is 17 residues. Researchers barred patients who had uncontrolled infection, other autoimmune disease, pregnancy or lactation.

The rearrangement uses TRBV12-5 and TRBJ1-5, with TRBD1 identical over 9 bases. Sample: blood. The sequence came from a man aged 50 to 59 with Graves' ophthalmopathy. The CDR3 DNA is TGTGCTAGTGGTTGGACAGGGGATCCTATAAGCAATCAGCCCCAGCATTTT. It yields the protein CASGWTGDPISNQPQHF.